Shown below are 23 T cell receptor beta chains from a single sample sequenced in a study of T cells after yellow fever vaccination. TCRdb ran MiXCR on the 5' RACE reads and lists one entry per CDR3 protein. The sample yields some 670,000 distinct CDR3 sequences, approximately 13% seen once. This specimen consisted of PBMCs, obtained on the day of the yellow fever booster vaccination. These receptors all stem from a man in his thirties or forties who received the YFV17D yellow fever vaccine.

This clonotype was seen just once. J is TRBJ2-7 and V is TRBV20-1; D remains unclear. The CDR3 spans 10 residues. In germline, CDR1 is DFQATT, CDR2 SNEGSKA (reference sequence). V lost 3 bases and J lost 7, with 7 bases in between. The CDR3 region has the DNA TGCAGTGCTAGCGTTTTGGAGCAGTACTTC. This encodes CSASVLEQYF.

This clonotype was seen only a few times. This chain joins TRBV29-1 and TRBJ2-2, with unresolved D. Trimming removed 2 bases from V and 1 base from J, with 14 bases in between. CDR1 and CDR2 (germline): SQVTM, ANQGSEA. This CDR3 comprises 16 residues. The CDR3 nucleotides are TGCAGCGTTGAATGGACCCCCATTGGGAACACCGGGGAGCTGTTTTTT. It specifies CSVEWTPIGNTGELFF.

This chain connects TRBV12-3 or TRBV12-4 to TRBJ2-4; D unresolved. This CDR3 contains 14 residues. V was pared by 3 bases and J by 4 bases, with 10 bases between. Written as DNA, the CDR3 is TGTGCCAGCAGTTTGTACACACAGAAAAACATTCAGTACTTC. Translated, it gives CASSLYTQKNIQYF.

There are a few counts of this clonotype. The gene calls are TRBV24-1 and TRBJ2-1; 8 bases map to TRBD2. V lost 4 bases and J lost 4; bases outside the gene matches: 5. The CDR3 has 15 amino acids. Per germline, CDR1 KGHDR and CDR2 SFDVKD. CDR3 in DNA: TGTGCCACCAGTGAGAGCGGGAGAAGATACAATGAGCAGTTCTTC. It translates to CATSESGRRYNEQFF.

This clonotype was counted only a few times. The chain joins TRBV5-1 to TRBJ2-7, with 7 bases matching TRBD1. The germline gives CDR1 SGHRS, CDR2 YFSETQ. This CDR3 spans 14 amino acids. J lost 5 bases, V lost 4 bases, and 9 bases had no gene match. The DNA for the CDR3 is TGCGCCAGCAGCACCTCCGGGACAGAAGACGAGCAGTACTTC. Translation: CASSTSGTEDEQYF. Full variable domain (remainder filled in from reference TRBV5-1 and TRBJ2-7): KAGVTQTPRYLIKTRGQQVTLSCSPISGHRSVSWYQQTPGQGLQFLFEYFSETQRNKGNFPGRFSGRQFSNSRSEMNVSTLELGDSALYLCASSTSGTEDEQYFGPGTRLTVT.

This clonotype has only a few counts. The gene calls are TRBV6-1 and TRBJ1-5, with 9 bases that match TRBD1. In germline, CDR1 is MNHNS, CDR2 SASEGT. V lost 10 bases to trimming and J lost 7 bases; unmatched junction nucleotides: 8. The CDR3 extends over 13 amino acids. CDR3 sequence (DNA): TGTGCCACGGGGGACAGGGAGCGACAGCCCCAGCATTTT. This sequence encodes CATGDRERQPQHF.

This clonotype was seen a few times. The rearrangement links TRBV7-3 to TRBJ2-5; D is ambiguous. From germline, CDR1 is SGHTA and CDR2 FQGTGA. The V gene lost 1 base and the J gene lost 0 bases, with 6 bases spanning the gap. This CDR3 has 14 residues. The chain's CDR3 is CASSLSHNQETQYF. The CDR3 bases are TGTGCCAGCAGCTTAAGTCACAACCAAGAGACCCAGTACTTC.

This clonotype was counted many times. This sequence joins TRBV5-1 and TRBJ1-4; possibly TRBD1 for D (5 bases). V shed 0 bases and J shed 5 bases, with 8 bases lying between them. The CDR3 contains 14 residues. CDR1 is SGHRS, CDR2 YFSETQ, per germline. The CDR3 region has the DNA TGCGCCAGCAGCTTGGACAGGCCGAATGAAAAACTGTTTTTT. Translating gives CASSLDRPNEKLFF.

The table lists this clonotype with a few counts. CDR3 sequence: CSASRTSATYEQYF. The CDR3 DNA reads as TGCAGTGCTAGCAGGACTAGCGCGACCTACGAGCAGTACTTC. The J gene is TRBJ2-7, the V gene TRBV20-1; 9 positions agree with TRBD2. V lost 3 bases to trimming and J lost 2 bases; unmatched junction nucleotides: 5. The CDR3 totals 14 residues. Germline CDR1 is DFQATT and CDR2 is SNEGSKA (reference sequence).

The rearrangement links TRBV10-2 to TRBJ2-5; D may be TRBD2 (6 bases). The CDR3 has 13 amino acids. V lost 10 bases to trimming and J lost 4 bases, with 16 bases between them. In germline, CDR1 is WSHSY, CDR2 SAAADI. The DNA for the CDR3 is TGCGCCACCCGGGGCGGGGCGAGAGAGACCCAGTACTTC. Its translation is CATRGGARETQYF.

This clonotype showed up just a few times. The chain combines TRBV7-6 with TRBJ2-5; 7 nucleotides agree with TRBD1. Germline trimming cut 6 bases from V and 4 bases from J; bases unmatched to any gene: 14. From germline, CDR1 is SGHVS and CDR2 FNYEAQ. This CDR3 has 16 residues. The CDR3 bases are TGTGCCAGCAGTTTTGTCCACAAAGGGGGCGGAGAGACCCAGTACTTC. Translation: CASSFVHKGGGETQYF.

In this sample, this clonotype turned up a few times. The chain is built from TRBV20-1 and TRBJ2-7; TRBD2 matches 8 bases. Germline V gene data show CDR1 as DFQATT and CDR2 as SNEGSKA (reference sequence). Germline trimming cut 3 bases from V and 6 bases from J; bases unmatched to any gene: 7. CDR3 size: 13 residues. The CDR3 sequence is CSASSGGPGEQYF. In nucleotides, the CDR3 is TGCAGTGCTAGTTCGGGAGGGCCCGGCGAGCAGTACTTC.

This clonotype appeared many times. The CDR3 loop reads CASKVGDMVGETQYF. CDR3 bases: TGTGCCAGCAAAGTAGGAGACATGGTTGGGGAGACCCAGTACTTC. The chain is built from TRBV28 and TRBJ2-5; D is unresolved. Germline values: CDR1 MDHEN, CDR2 SYDVKM. The CDR3 consists of 15 residues. The germline V and J ends were trimmed by 7 bases and 5 bases, with 20 bases remaining between them.

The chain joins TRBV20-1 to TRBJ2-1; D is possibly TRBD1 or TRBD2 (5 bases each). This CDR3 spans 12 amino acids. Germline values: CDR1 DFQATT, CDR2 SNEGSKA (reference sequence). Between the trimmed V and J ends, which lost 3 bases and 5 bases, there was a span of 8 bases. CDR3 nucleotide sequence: TGCAGTGCTAGGGGACGGAACAATGAGCAGTTCTTC. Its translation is CSARGRNNEQFF.

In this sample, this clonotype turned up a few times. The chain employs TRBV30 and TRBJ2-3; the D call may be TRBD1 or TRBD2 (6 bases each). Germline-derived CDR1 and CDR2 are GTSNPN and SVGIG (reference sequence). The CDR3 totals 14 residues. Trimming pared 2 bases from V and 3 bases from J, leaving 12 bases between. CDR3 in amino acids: CAWSSGGATDTQYF. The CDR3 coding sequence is TGTGCCTGGAGTTCCGGGGGCGCGACAGATACGCAGTATTTT.

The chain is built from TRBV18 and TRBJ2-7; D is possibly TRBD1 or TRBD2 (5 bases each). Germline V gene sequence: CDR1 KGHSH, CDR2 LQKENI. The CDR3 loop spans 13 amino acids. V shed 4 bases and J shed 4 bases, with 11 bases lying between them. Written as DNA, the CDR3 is TGTGCCAGCTCACGGGAGAGACAGTACGAGCAGTACTTC. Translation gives CASSRERQYEQYF.

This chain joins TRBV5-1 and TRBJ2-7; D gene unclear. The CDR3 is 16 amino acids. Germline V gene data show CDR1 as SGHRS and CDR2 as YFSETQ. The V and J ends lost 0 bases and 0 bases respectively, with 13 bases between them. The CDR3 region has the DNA TGCGCCAGCAGCTTGGCCACAGCGATCGACTCCTACGAGCAGTACTTC. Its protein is CASSLATAIDSYEQYF.

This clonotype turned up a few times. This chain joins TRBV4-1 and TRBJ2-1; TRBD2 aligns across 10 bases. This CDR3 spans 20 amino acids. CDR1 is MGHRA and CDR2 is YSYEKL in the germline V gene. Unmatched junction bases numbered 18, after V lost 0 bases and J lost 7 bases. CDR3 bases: TGCGCCAGCAGCCAAGATAGCCCCTCCGGGGCTAGCGGGAGTGGGAATGAGCAGTTCTTC. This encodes CASSQDSPSGASGSGNEQFF.

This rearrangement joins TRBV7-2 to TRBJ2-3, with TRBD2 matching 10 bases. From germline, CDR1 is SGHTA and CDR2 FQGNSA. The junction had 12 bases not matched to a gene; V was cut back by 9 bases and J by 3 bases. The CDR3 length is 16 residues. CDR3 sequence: CASSRASGRKTDTQYF. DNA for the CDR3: TGTGCCAGTAGCAGAGCTAGCGGGAGAAAAACAGATACGCAGTATTTT.

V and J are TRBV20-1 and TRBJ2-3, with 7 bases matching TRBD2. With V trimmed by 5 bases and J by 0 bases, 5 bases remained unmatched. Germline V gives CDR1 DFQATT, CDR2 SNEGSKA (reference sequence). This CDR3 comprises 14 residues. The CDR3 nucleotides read TGCAGTGCTTTCCAAGCGGGGAGCACAGATACGCAGTATTTT. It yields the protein CSAFQAGSTDTQYF.

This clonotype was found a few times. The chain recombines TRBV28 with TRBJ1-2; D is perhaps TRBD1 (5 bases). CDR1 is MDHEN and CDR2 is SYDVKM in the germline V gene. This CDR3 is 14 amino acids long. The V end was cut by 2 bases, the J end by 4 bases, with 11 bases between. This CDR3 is CASSLGRGSYGYTF. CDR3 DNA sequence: TGTGCCAGCAGTTTAGGTCGGGGCTCCTATGGCTACACCTTC.

The CDR3 DNA follows: TGCAGTGCTAGCGGATGGGGATCTTCCTACAATGAGCAGTTCTTC. Residues: CSASGWGSSYNEQFF. This sequence joins TRBV20-1 and TRBJ2-1; D unresolved. CDR3 length: 15 residues. Germline CDR1 DFQATT, CDR2 SNEGSKA (reference sequence). Trimming removed 3 bases at V and 1 base at J, with 13 bases between.

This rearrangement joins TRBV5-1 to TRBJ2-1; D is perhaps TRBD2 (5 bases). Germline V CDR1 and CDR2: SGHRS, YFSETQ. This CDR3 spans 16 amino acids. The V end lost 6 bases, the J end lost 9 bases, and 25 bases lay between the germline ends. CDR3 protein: CASMVGVGVPRSEQFF. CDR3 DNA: TGCGCCAGCATGGTTGGCGTCGGGGTTCCAAGGTCTGAGCAGTTCTTC.